Here is one T cell receptor beta chain with its context. The antigen this receptor binds is unknown. No per-base quality is available; no much larger clone lies one base away. This specimen belongs to a study of cytomegalovirus exposure and HLA in healthy donors (dated by TCRdb to between 2016 and 2019). About the investigation overall: In an earlier analysis of 587 of the donors, less than 350 Gb of sequence data and 90 million to 120 million unique TCR beta sequences from approximately 180 million T cells were reported. An early release that covered roughly 600 HLA-typed donors contained about 300 gigabases of sequencing data and tens of millions of unique TCR sequences. The genetic ancestry cluster associated with self-reported Caucasian donors included 70% to 85% of the roughly 360 genotyped donors. The study aimed to test whether cataloging public T cell receptors could reveal signatures of past pathogen exposure. The study profiled the T cell repertoires of about 640 subjects by immunosequencing and related them to cytomegalovirus serostatus. Besides the first cohort of roughly 640 subjects, a separate validation cohort made up of 120 different subjects was used. To predict cytomegalovirus infection status, the study combined high-throughput TCR immunosequencing, statistical association of individual TCRs with disease status, and machine learning. To study patterns of TCR occurrence, a later analysis re-analyzed previously published TCR beta repertoires from several hundred donors and added high-resolution HLA genotyping. The later analysis used no new phenotypic data to find candidate immune exposures, relying instead on TCR beta sequences and their occurrence across donors. An earlier analysis of approximately 630 of the donors applied high-throughput TCR beta sequencing to assess whether each TCR beta V gene segment acted as functional or pseudogenic. Alongside the repertoire data, information on donor age, sex, ethnicity and CMV serostatus was compiled. In a later genetic analysis, genome-wide SNP genotypes for about three fifths of the roughly 670 donors were used, and that subset was treated as a discovery cohort. Every discovery cohort repertoire had been produced on one sequencing platform. Both class I and class II loci were covered by HLA typing, at four-digit resolution. The number of typed donors differed by locus: 629-630 for A, B, C, DRB1 and DQB1; approximately 520 for DQA1; some 590 for DPA1; and about 450 for DPB1. About 5 DR-DQ haplotypes were handled as single units for association and clustering, since linkage in the cohort was strong. On average, around 230,000 unique TCR beta nucleotide sequences were sequenced per donor among some 430 genotyped donors of the cohort, with roughly 19% of those sequences being non-productive.

The cohort consisted of 650 to 850 healthy bone marrow donors. At the time of sampling, all cohort members were nominally healthy, though unrecorded immune exposures were likely present. The donor tested CMV seronegative and was one of the 352 seronegative cohort members. Every donor gave a peripheral blood sample, and the peripheral blood mononuclear cells from that sample were used for TCR beta sequencing. The Qiagen DNeasy Blood Extraction Kit was used to extract genomic DNA from the blood cell samples. From its cysteine to its phenylalanine, the CDR3 spans 13 amino acids. Just the 39-base CDR3 DNA is kept, in frame starting at base 1. Taken from the germline V gene, the CDR1 and CDR2 loops are SNHLY and FYNNEI. Trimming removed 8 bases from V and 2 bases from J, leaving 11 bases between the germline ends. The receptor library was made with the immunoSEQ multiplex PCR assay. The multiplex PCR relied on a mix of 60 forward primers for TCR Vbeta segments and 13 reverse primers for TCR Jbeta segments. A multiplex PCR assay on genomic DNA amplified the CDR3 region of rearranged TCR beta genes. On the Illumina HiSeq System, the amplified TCR beta libraries were sequenced as 87-base-pair reads. The authors processed their data as follows. Across the roughly 700 repertoires, a later analysis counted approximately 83 million unique TCR beta chains, roughly 11 million of which were shared by at least two donors. To remove PCR and sequencing errors, raw reads were error-corrected and collapsed into unique sequences using a nearest-neighbor algorithm that merged closely related sequences. To assign V, D and J gene segments, CDR3 sequences were aligned to IMGT reference sequences. Each retained sequence needed at least a six-nucleotide match to both a V gene segment and a J gene segment. Rearrangements were called productive when the CDR3 lacked stop codons and stayed in frame with V and J; all others were non-productive. Following IMGT convention, CDR3 was defined as the stretch from the second conserved V-encoded cysteine up to the conserved J-encoded phenylalanine. Sequences without an unambiguous match to a single V gene segment were excluded from the earlier analysis of approximately 560 of the donors. In an earlier analysis of about 590 of the donors, a V segment was called functional when productive rearrangements were above 56.7%, and segregating when the standard deviation between donors exceeded 5%. To diagnose cytomegalovirus status from the catalog of TCR beta chain sequences, a statistical classification framework was built. In a later analysis, V and J genes were assigned by comparing TCR nucleotide sequences against IMGT/GENE-DB human TR gene sequences. The TCRdist pipeline was used in a later analysis to assign CDR3 sequences and most-parsimonious VDJ recombination scenarios. In a later analysis, each TCR beta chain was defined by its CDR3 amino acid sequence together with its V-gene family, and reads lacking a unique V-gene family were excluded. A later analysis removed 500 to 650 highly shared, low-generation-probability nucleotide sequences to deal with suspected cross-contamination and a sequencing artifact. In a later analysis, a clonal expansion index for each public chain was calculated from normalized within-repertoire ranks of inferred template counts. Generation probabilities in a later analysis came from a VDJ recombination model fitted to out-of-frame rearrangements, and those results were checked against IGoR. In a later analysis, TCR-TCR, TCR-HLA and TCR-CMV co-occurrence was scored with hypergeometric tests, and a repertoire-size bias correction was applied to TCR pairs. False discovery rates were estimated in a later analysis by permuting HLA or CMV assignments 20 times. In a later analysis, co-occurring TCRs were grouped using DBSCAN, and TCRdist sequence similarity was added for clustering within HLA-allele-positive subsets. Repertoires with fewer than 30,000 or more than 120,000 public chains were left out of co-occurrence clustering, as were five repertoires with anomalous nucleotide sharing. Here the immuneACCESS table is served through TCRdb, limited to in-frame sequences with V and J called. Missing clones are a known gap in these copies; in checked studies unresolved V genes cover under half, and the rest lacks a known reason. Clone size and V and J calls were adopted from that table, with D and trimming inferred from the DNA. This sample has around 150,000 clones in its table, and approximately 90% of those were observed once. Together, the top ten hold 0.8% to 1% of the sample.

Study-wide conclusions, independent of this receptor: In vitro tests confirmed that a few of the cytomegalovirus-associated TCR beta chains recognize cytomegalovirus antigens. Several of the top co-occurrence clusters appeared to be linked to parvovirus B19, influenza, CMV and Epstein-Barr virus, according to a later analysis. A later analysis associated 16,951 TCR beta sequences with specific HLA alleles at a false discovery rate of 0.05. The presence/absence analyses assumed that sequencing depth was roughly uniform across donors, and that assumption may not be true. Compared with the approximately 670-donor mean, donors in an Asian-associated ancestry cluster had fewer N-insertions in productive TCRs, according to a later genetic analysis. In this cohort, only TCR beta chains were sequenced, and detectable features were limited by the absence of alpha or paired-chain data. The only immune exposure information available for the cohort was CMV serostatus. An association between a missense DCLRE1C variant and V-gene and J-gene trimming of TCR beta chains was found in a later genetic analysis and replicated in an independent cohort. Compared with equally common non-associated chains, HLA-associated TCR beta chains in a later analysis were more clonally expanded and had lower generation probabilities. Across donors, most TCR sequences were observed very rarely, whereas some public TCRs were present in many individuals. Linkage disequilibrium might explain the correlated functional status among segregating V segments, but an unknown experimental factor could not be excluded. A further reported finding was that TCR beta sequences accurately predicted the HLA-A and HLA-B alleles for most subjects in the first cohort. Some 16 rarely observed V segments, including chromosome 9 orphons, were excluded from the earlier analysis of just under 600 of the donors because counts were too low. In the study, 164 TCR beta chains were listed as associated with cytomegalovirus. The authors suggested that the approach could potentially be extended to other disease states and immunological phenotypes. In an earlier analysis of 587 of the donors, most TCR beta V segments appeared in productive rearrangements about 87% or about 30% of the time, broadly matching IMGT annotations. The classifier was reported to diagnose cytomegalovirus status with high specificity and sensitivity in both the original and validation cohorts. The sequencing pipeline was judged likely to have produced a cluster of highly shared sequence variants as a technical artifact. In a later analysis, TCR association rates were found to vary across HLA loci, with the most associated TCRs seen for DRB1 alleles and the fewest for HLA-C alleles. The 87-base-pair reads could not distinguish some IMGT-functional V segments, including TRBV6-2 and TRBV6-3, so those segments were excluded. Because HLA typing was unavailable for some donors at each locus, only the typed subset was used in association tests. A later analysis found that most CMV-associated TCR beta chains appeared HLA-restricted, with HLA associations seemingly driven largely by CMV exposure. Assigning TCR associations to individual alleles was difficult when HLA alleles, especially DR and DQ, strongly co-occurred.

Sequencing was carried out using PBMCs. Here the chain combines TRBV2 and TRBJ2-3; TRBD2 is perhaps the D gene, given 6 matching bases. This clonotype originated in a woman in her twenties or thirties in good health and CMV-seronegative. The DNA sequence is TGTGCCAGCTCACGGGAGCACACAGATACGCAGTATTTT. Its protein reads: CASSREHTDTQYF.